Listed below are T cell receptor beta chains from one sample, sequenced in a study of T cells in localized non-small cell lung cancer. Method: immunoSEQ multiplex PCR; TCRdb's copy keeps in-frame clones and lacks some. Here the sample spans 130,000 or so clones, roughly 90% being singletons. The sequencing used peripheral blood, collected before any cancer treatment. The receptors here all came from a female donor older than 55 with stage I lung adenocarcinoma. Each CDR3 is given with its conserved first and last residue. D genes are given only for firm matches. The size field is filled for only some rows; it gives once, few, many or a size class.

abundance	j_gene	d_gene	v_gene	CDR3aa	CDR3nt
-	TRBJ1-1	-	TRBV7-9	CASSLETPGTEAFF	TGTGCCAGCAGCTTAGAAACACCGGGGACTGAAGCTTTCTTT
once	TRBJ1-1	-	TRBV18	CASSPDLYTEAFF	TGTGCCAGCTCACCGGACCTGTATACTGAAGCTTTCTTT
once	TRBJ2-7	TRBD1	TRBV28	CASSHDRVPKSYEQYF	TGTGCCAGCAGCCACGACAGGGTCCCAAAGTCCTACGAGCAGTACTTC
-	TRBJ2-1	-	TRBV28	CASSLRGEQFF	TGTGCCAGCAGTTTACGCGGTGAGCAGTTCTTC
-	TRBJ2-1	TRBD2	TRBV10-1	CASRQTSASYNEQFF	TGCGCCAGCAGACAGACTAGCGCCTCCTACAATGAGCAGTTCTTC
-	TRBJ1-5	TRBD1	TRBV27	CASGEQGYSNQPQHF	TGTGCCAGCGGCGAACAGGGGTATAGCAATCAGCCCCAGCATTTT
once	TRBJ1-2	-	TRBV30	CAGIEWGDGNYGYTF	TGTGCCGGCATAGAGTGGGGAGACGGAAACTATGGCTACACCTTC
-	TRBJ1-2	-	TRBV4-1	CASSQTGSLGGYTF	TGCGCCAGCAGCCAAACAGGGTCGTTGGGCGGCTACACCTTC
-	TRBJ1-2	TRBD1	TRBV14	CASSRDRGGHGYTF	TGTGCCAGCAGCCGGGACAGGGGCGGTCATGGCTACACCTTC
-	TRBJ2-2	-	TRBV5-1	CASSLVGDVAGELFF	TGCGCCAGCAGCTTGGTAGGGGACGTCGCCGGGGAGCTGTTTTTT
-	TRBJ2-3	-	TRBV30	CAWRGPRTPFADTQYF	TGTGCCTGGAGAGGTCCAAGGACACCGTTCGCAGATACGCAGTATTTT
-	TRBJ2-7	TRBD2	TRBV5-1	CASSSIAGLSYEQYF	TGCGCCAGCAGCAGCATAGCGGGACTTTCCTACGAGCAGTACTTC
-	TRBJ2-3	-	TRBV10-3	CAISLSGRTDTQYF	TGTGCCATCTCCCTATCCGGGCGCACAGATACGCAGTATTTT